This T cell receptor beta chain was identified in a study of T-cell reconstitution after alpha-beta-depleted transplantation in children. It was with unique molecular identifiers that the TCRbeta library was prepared. TCRdb processed the PCR reads anew with MiXCR; each CDR3 protein has one entry. The sample includes 490,000 or so distinct CDR3 sequences, 10% of them seen just once. This clonotype occurred many times. Its antigen is unknown. General study points: Reportedly, only several hundred clones from non-depleted graft cells drove alpha-beta T-cell counts at about two months. Elevated TCRbeta diversity at day 60 was traced, in some patients, to surviving recipient T cells and thymic progenitors. Among T cells one year after transplant, newly produced cells accounted for most counts and diversity.

The source was PBMCs, collected before TCRalphabeta/CD19-depleted stem cell transplant. The sequence was collected from a child younger than 10 with inherited bone marrow failure, due to receive a stem cell transplant.

CDR3 protein: CASPSRPNTGELFF. CDR3 bases: TGTGCCAGCCCTAGCAGACCGAACACCGGGGAGCTGTTTTTT. The chain links TRBV12-3 or TRBV12-4 to TRBJ2-2; D possibly corresponds to TRBD2 (5 bases). The CDR3 sequence is 14 residues long. V was trimmed by 8 bases and J by 0 bases, leaving 10 bases between them.